The 14 T cell receptor beta chains in this list originate from one sample, sequenced in a study of blood T cell repertoires in COVID-19. The protocol was immunoSEQ multiplex PCR, while the TCRdb copy is restricted to in-frame clones and leaves out a portion. The sample lists around 64,000 clones; less than 90% were seen once. The sample comprised peripheral blood. The receptors shown here come from a man older than 75 in a cohort sampled during active COVID-19.

V and J are TRBV15 and TRBJ1-1, with unresolved D. CDR1 LNHNV and CDR2 YYDKDF come from the germline V gene (reference sequence). This CDR3 has 13 amino acids. V was cut by 2 bases and J by 1 base, with 5 bases left in between. In DNA form, the CDR3 reads TGTGCCACCAGCAGAAAACAGAACACTGAAGCTTTCTTT. Its protein product is CATSRKQNTEAFF. The variable domain in full, with the rest retrieved from reference TRBV15 and TRBJ1-1, is DAMVIQNPRYQVTQFGKPVTLSCSQTLNHNVMYWYQQKSSQAPKLLFHYYDKDFNNEADTPDNFQSRRPNTSFCFLDIRSPGLGDTAMYLCATSRKQNTEAFFGQGTRLTVV.

The sample holds a few counts of this clone. The rearrangement joins TRBV10-1 to TRBJ2-2; no definite D call. The V end was cut by 8 bases, the J end by 2 bases, with 6 bases between. This CDR3 region has 12 residues. Germline V lookup: CDR1 WNHNN, CDR2 SYGVQD (reference sequence). CDR3 in DNA: TGCGCCAGCCAGAAAAACACCGGGGAGCTGTTTTTT. This sequence encodes CASQKNTGELFF.

CDR3 loop: CASSPAGQGDSPLHF. CDR3 in DNA: TGCGCCAGCAGTCCCGCTGGACAGGGGGATTCACCCCTCCACTTT. J is TRBJ1-6 and V is TRBV5-1; 10 nucleotides line up with TRBD1. From germline, CDR1 is SGHRS and CDR2 YFSETQ. This CDR3 is built from 15 residues. Trimming took 5 bases from V and 8 from J; bases not matched to a gene: 7.

This clone was seen only once. The chain links TRBV9 to TRBJ2-7, with D perhaps matching TRBD2 (6 bases). The CDR3 loop spans 16 amino acids. CDR1 and CDR2 from the germline V gene are SGDLS and YYNGEE. Trimming removed 1 base at V and 7 bases at J, with 21 bases between. CDR3 region: CASSVTPWEAEGEQYF. Written as DNA, the CDR3 is TGTGCCAGCAGCGTAACGCCCTGGGAGGCTGAAGGGGAGCAGTACTTC.

V is TRBV5-6 and J is TRBJ2-5; 8 nucleotides agree with TRBD1. CDR1 is SGHDT and CDR2 is YYEEEE in the germline V gene. Losses at the gene ends were 0 bases for V and 7 bases for J; bases not matched to a gene: 5. The CDR3 is 14 amino acids. CDR3 sequence reads: CASSLGTGMRTQYF. The DNA of the CDR3 is TGTGCCAGCAGCTTGGGGACAGGGATGAGGACCCAGTACTTC.

This chain joins TRBV9 and TRBJ2-7, with D tentatively TRBD1 (6 bases). There are 15 residues in the CDR3. The germline V gene encodes CDR1 SGDLS and CDR2 YYNGEE. V was trimmed by 3 bases and J by 3 bases, leaving 16 bases between them. The CDR3 DNA follows: TGTGCCAGCAGCGCCGGGACATCTGATAGCTACGAGCAGTACTTC. This codes for CASSAGTSDSYEQYF.

The J gene is TRBJ1-2, the V gene TRBV4-3; 8 positions agree with TRBD1. The CDR3 runs 15 residues. The germline V gene encodes CDR1 LGHNA and CDR2 YSLEER. J gave up 2 bases and V 2 bases, and 4 bases lay outside the gene matches. CDR3 DNA sequence: TGCGCCAGCAGCCAACTACAGGGGGAGAACTATGGCTACACCTTC. As protein: CASSQLQGENYGYTF.

The rearrangement joins TRBV3-1 (or the pseudogene TRBV3-2) to TRBJ2-7; 9 nucleotides align to TRBD1. This CDR3 contains 15 residues. V was pared by 5 bases and J by 6 bases, with 11 bases of the junction left unmatched. The germline V gene has CDR1 LGHDT and CDR2 YNNKEL (reference sequence). This CDR3 reads CASSAGQGIVSEQYF. The CDR3 DNA is TGTGCCAGCAGCGCGGGACAGGGAATTGTCTCCGAGCAGTACTTC.

The chain has TRBV9 and TRBJ2-2; D is unresolved. Germline-derived CDR1 and CDR2 are SGDLS and YYNGEE. V lost 4 bases, J lost 0 bases, and 10 bases lay in between. The CDR3 spans 15 residues. Written as DNA, the CDR3 is TGTGCCAGCAGCCCTAGGTCAGCGAACACCGGGGAGCTGTTTTTT. Encoded protein: CASSPRSANTGELFF.

The rearrangement links TRBV15 to TRBJ2-1; 7 nucleotides line up with TRBD1. With 0 bases clipped from V and 1 base from J, the junction kept 0 bases outside the gene matches. The germline CDR1 and CDR2 sequences are LNHNV and YYDKDF (reference sequence). There are 15 residues in the CDR3. The DNA for the CDR3 is TGTGCCACCAGCAGAGAACAGGGGTCCTACAATGAGCAGTTCTTC. This sequence encodes CATSREQGSYNEQFF. Full variable domain (rest looked up from reference TRBV15 and TRBJ2-1): DAMVIQNPRYQVTQFGKPVTLSCSQTLNHNVMYWYQQKSSQAPKLLFHYYDKDFNNEADTPDNFQSRRPNTSFCFLDIRSPGLGDTAMYLCATSREQGSYNEQFFGPGTRLTVL.

The CDR3 sequence: CASSLLQGASYEQYF. The CDR3 nucleotides are TGTGCCAGCAGCTTACTCCAGGGGGCTTCCTACGAGCAGTACTTC. The chain recombines TRBV7-8 with TRBJ2-7, with 8 nucleotides matching TRBD1. This CDR3 is built from 15 residues. V lost 2 bases and J lost 1; bases outside the gene matches: 4. CDR1 and CDR2 (germline): SGHVS, FQNEAQ.

The chain couples TRBV3-1 (or the pseudogene TRBV3-2) to TRBJ1-2, with unresolved D. Germline V gives CDR1 LGHDT, CDR2 YNNKEL (reference sequence). CDR3 length: 15 residues. Trimming took 2 bases from V and 4 from J, leaving 14 bases between them. CDR3 protein: CASSQMNGRGYGYTF. The CDR3 nucleotides are TGTGCCAGCAGCCAAATGAACGGGAGAGGCTATGGCTACACCTTC.

This sequence joins TRBV3-1 (or the pseudogene TRBV3-2) and TRBJ2-1, with 9 bases aligning to TRBD2. The CDR3 has 14 residues. J was trimmed by 5 bases and V by 2 bases; bases with no gene match: 1. The germline CDR1 and CDR2 sequences are LGHDT and YNNKEL (reference sequence). CDR3 loop: CASSQLAGDNEQFF. CDR3 DNA sequence: TGTGCCAGCAGCCAATTAGCGGGGGACAATGAGCAGTTCTTC.

This clone was observed a few times. The chain is built from TRBV6-2 or TRBV6-3 and TRBJ2-6; D perhaps matches TRBD1 (6 bases). The V and J ends lost 4 bases and 4 bases respectively, with 14 bases between them. The CDR3 has 16 amino acids. Germline V gene data show CDR1 as MNHEY and CDR2 as SVGEGT. DNA of the CDR3: TGTGCCAGCAGTTCCCCGGGACAACCCGGGGCCAACGTCCTGACTTTC. Amino acids: CASSSPGQPGANVLTF.